Each of the 10 T cell receptor beta chains below was sequenced from the same sample in a study of shared clonotypes between healthy human individuals. Data came from immunoSEQ multiplex PCR; TCRdb stores just in-frame clones and leaves some out. There are 1.4 million or so clones in the sample; around 98.5% occur only once, and 0.36% lies in the top ten. Sequencing was done on a sample of naive CD4+ T cells sorted from blood. The subset denotes: CD45RA+ positively selected. The receptors derive from a man aged 25 to 45 in good health.

V is TRBV5-6 and J is TRBJ1-2; perhaps TRBD1 as D (5 bases). The V and J ends lost 4 bases and 2 bases respectively, with 18 bases between them. This CDR3 is 16 amino acids long. In germline, CDR1 is SGHDT, CDR2 YYEEEE. CDR3 DNA sequence: TGTGCCAGCAGCCCTCGTCCCGGGACGGTGAACTATGGCTACACCTTC. It specifies CASSPRPGTVNYGYTF.

The chain recombines TRBV29-1 with TRBJ2-1, with D possibly matching TRBD2 (6 bases). V was pared by 4 bases and J by 10 bases, with 17 bases between. There are 13 residues in the CDR3. The V gene's germline CDR1 is SQVTM and CDR2 ANQGSEA. DNA of the CDR3: TGCAGCGTTGCCGGGAGCGCTAATTGGGAGCAGTTCTTC. This codes for CSVAGSANWEQFF.

The chain combines TRBV9 with TRBJ2-5; D may be TRBD2 (5 bases). CDR3 length: 15 residues. The germline V gene encodes CDR1 SGDLS and CDR2 YYNGEE. V was clipped by 3 bases and J by 3 bases, with 15 bases between them. The CDR3 loop is CASSAWVGAEETQYF. CDR3 coding DNA: TGTGCCAGCAGCGCCTGGGTGGGAGCCGAAGAGACCCAGTACTTC. The complete variable domain, with remaining parts taken from reference TRBV9 and TRBJ2-5, reads DSGVTQTPKHLITATGQRVTLRCSPRSGDLSVYWYQQSLDQGLQFLIQYYNGEERAKGNILERFSAQQFPDLHSELNLSSLELGDSALYFCASSAWVGAEETQYFGPGTRLLVL.

The genes are TRBV5-1 and TRBJ2-1; 11 bases fit TRBD1. Looked up from germline, CDR1 is SGHRS and CDR2 is YFSETQ. Trimming at V came to 2 bases and at J to 2 bases, leaving 3 bases not matched to a gene. This CDR3 is 16 amino acids long. The CDR3: CASSLGDRGTYNEQFF. DNA of the CDR3: TGCGCCAGCAGCTTAGGGGACAGGGGGACCTACAATGAGCAGTTCTTC.

CDR3 in DNA: TGTGCCAGCTCACCAGAGGTCGAGAACATTCAGTACTTC. The encoded protein is CASSPEVENIQYF. This rearrangement joins TRBV18 to TRBJ2-4; D gene ambiguous. The V and J ends lost 2 bases and 7 bases respectively, with 9 bases between them. Germline-derived CDR1 and CDR2 are KGHSH and LQKENI. This CDR3 comprises 13 residues.

The gene calls are TRBV7-2 and TRBJ2-1, with D possibly called TRBD1 or TRBD2 (5 bases each). Germline CDR1 SGHTA, CDR2 FQGNSA. This CDR3 comprises 15 residues. Trimming cost V 5 bases and J 2 bases, with 13 bases left between them. This chain's CDR3 is CASSPSRDAYNEQFF. DNA of the CDR3: TGTGCCAGCAGCCCGAGTCGGGACGCCTACAATGAGCAGTTCTTC.

The J gene is TRBJ1-5, the V gene TRBV28, with D tentatively TRBD1 (5 bases). V lost 5 bases and J 13 bases, leaving 15 bases between the germline ends. Germline CDR1 MDHEN, CDR2 SYDVKM. The CDR3 spans 12 residues. The CDR3 spells CASSALGGLQHF. The CDR3 bases are TGTGCCAGCAGTGCCCTGGGGGGACTACAGCATTTT.

The chain joins TRBV5-1 to TRBJ2-6; the D is unclear. There are 19 residues in the CDR3. CDR1 SGHRS and CDR2 YFSETQ come from the germline V gene. V lost 0 bases, J lost 0 bases, and 16 bases lay in between. The CDR3 DNA reads as TGCGCCAGCAGCTTGGGGTTGGTAGGGTTCAACTCTGGGGCCAACGTCCTGACTTTC. Translating gives CASSLGLVGFNSGANVLTF.

The chain employs TRBV4-2 and TRBJ2-3; D perhaps matches TRBD2 (5 bases). Trimming took off 5 bases at V and 1 base at J, with 10 bases between the two ends. Germline CDR1 reads LGHNA; CDR2 reads YNFKEQ. This CDR3 comprises 14 residues. CDR3 residues: CASSGSRGTDTQYF. As DNA, the CDR3 is TGTGCCAGCAGCGGGAGTCGAGGCACAGATACGCAGTATTTT.

The gene calls are TRBV11-2 and TRBJ2-5; D is undetermined. Germline assignment: CDR1 SGHAT and CDR2 FQNNGV. The CDR3 totals 15 residues. Deletions cut 0 bases from V and 0 bases from J, with 8 bases between. The CDR3 reads CASSLEVAYQETQYF. The CDR3 DNA reads TGTGCCAGCAGCTTAGAGGTGGCGTACCAAGAGACCCAGTACTTC.